The clone carrying this TCR beta chain was found a few times. As yet, its antigen is unknown. This sample stems from a study of beta chain features in type 1 diabetes. Study-wide context: The samples had roughly 110 million sorted cells examined in all.

Looked up from germline, CDR1 is SGHRS and CDR2 is YFSETQ. This CDR3 is 14 amino acids long. V lost 4 bases and J lost 7, with 18 bases in between. cDNA synthesis used the whole RNA isolate, giving expressed TCRB sequences. Sequencing was performed with immunoSEQ multiplex PCR; in TCRdb, only in-frame clones are kept and a portion is missing. The sample yields hundreds of thousands of clones, 15% seen once. Study-level findings and limits: Moderate but significant shortening of TCRB CDR3s was recorded in all four CD4+ subsets from Type 1 diabetes patients.

This TCR was sampled from a man aged 18-30 years with type 1 diabetes. The chain employs TRBV5-1 and TRBJ2-7, with D perhaps matching TRBD2 (6 bases). Sequencing input: naive CD4+ T cells from blood. This CDR3 is CASSKLALPWEQYF. The CDR3 DNA follows: TGCGCCAGCAGCAAACTAGCTCTCCCTTGGGAGCAGTACTTC.